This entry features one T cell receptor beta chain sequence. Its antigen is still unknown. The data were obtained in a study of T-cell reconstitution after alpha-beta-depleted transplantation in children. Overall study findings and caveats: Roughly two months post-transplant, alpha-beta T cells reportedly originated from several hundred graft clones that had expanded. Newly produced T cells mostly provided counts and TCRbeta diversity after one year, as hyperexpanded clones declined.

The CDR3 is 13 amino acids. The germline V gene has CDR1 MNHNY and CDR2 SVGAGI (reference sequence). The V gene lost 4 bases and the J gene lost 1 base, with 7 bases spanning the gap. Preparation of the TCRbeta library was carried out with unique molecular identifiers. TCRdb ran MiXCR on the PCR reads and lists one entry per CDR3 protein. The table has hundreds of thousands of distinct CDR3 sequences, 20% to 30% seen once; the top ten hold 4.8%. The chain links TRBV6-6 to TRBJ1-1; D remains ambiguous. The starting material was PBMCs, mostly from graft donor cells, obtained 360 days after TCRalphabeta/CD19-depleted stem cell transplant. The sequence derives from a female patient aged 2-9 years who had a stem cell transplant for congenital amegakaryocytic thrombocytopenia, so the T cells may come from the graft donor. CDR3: CASSFDGNTEAFF. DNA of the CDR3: TGTGCCAGCAGTTTTGACGGGAACACTGAAGCTTTCTTT.